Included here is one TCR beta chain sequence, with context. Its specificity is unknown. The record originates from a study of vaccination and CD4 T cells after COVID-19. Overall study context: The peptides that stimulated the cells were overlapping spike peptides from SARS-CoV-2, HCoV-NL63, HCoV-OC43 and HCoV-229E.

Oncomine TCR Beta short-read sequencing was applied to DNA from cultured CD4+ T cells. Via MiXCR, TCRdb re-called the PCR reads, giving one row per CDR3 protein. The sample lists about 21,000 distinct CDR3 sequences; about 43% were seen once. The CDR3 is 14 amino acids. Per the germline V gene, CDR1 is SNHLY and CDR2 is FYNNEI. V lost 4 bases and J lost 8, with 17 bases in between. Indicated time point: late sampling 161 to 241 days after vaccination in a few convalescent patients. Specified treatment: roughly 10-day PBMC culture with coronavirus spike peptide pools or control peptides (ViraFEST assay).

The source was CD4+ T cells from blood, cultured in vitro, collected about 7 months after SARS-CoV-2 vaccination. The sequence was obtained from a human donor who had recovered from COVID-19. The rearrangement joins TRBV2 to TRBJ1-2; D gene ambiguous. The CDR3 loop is CASSVLRLRLGYTF. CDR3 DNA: TGTGCCAGCAGTGTTCTGCGGCTACGACTGGGCTACACCTTC.